This is a list of T cell receptor beta chains from one sample in a study of T cell responses to AZD1222 COVID-19 vaccine. Produced via immunoSEQ multiplex PCR; TCRdb's table is partial and in-frame only. The profile shows about 220,000 clones, about 92% of them singletons. Sequenced material: peripheral blood, taken on day 0 of MenACWY control vaccination. Every receptor here comes from an adult in good health. Each CDR3 is given with its conserved first and last residue. The D gene is left open where the match is weak. Only some rows state a clone size, as once, few, many or a class for expanded clones.

>TRBD1|NA|TRBV5-4|TRBJ1-6|18
CASSFQTGGGVGNSPLHF
TGTGCCAGCAGCTTCCAGACAGGGGGCGGGGTAGGCAATTCACCCCTCCACTTT
>NA|NA|TRBV18|TRBJ1-6|16
CASSPGGLSYNSPLHF
TGTGCCAGCTCACCAGGAGGCCTCTCCTATAATTCACCCCTCCACTTT
>NA|NA|TRBV5-4|TRBJ1-1|15
CASSPAGTGNTEAFF
TGTGCCAGCAGCCCGGCCGGGACTGGGAACACTGAAGCTTTCTTT
>NA|NA|TRBV5-5|TRBJ1-6|15
CASSLGEHLVSPLHF
TGTGCCAGCAGCTTGGGGGAACACTTAGTATCACCCCTCCACTTT
>NA|few|TRBV19|TRBJ1-1|12
CASKAAAGSAFF
TGTGCCAGTAAGGCCGCTGCGGGTTCAGCTTTCTTT
>NA|NA|TRBV10-3|TRBJ1-1|13
CAIRGPMNTEAFF
TGTGCCATCAGGGGACCGATGAACACTGAAGCTTTCTTT
>NA|once|TRBV6-5|TRBJ2-6|13
CASAPSGANVLTF
TGTGCCAGCGCCCCCTCTGGGGCCAACGTCCTGACTTTC
>NA|NA|TRBV18|TRBJ1-6|16
CASSPRAGTYNSPLHF
TGTGCCAGCTCACCACGGGCGGGGACCTATAATTCACCCCTCCACTTT
>NA|NA|TRBV19|TRBJ2-7|15
CASTPPGSLSYEQYF
TGTGCCAGTACCCCCCCGGGCTCCCTCTCCTACGAGCAGTACTTC
>TRBD1|NA|TRBV5-4|TRBJ2-2|16
CASSLGRGRITGELFF
TGTGCCAGCAGCTTGGGCAGGGGGCGGATCACCGGGGAGCTGTTTTTT
>NA|NA|TRBV4-3|TRBJ1-6|18
CASSQDSGGESYNSPLHF
TGCGCCAGCAGCCAAGATTCGGGGGGAGAATCCTATAATTCACCCCTCCACTTT
>NA|once|TRBV7-6|TRBJ1-2|14
CASSLRPDRNGYTF
TGTGCCAGCAGCCTCCGTCCTGACAGAAATGGCTACACCTTC
>NA|NA|TRBV3-1/TRBV3-2|TRBJ1-3|15
CASSQAAIPGNTIYF
TGTGCCAGCAGCCAAGCTGCCATCCCTGGAAACACCATATATTTT
>NA|NA|TRBV6-5|TRBJ1-1|12
CASREIHTEAFF
TGTGCCAGCAGGGAGATCCACACTGAAGCTTTCTTT
>NA|NA|TRBV15|TRBJ1-4|15
CATSRSLATNEKLFF
TGTGCCACCAGCAGATCGCTTGCAACTAATGAAAAACTGTTTTTT
>NA|once|TRBV25-1|TRBJ1-5|16
CASSESGVGGSQPQHF
TGTGCCAGCAGTGAATCTGGGGTAGGAGGGAGTCAGCCCCAGCATTTT
>NA|NA|TRBV30|TRBJ1-1|15
CAWTAGSNLNTEAFF
TGTGCCTGGACTGCGGGTTCGAACTTGAACACTGAAGCTTTCTTT
>NA|NA|TRBV27|TRBJ1-4|15
CASSSAGIFGEKLFF
TGTGCCAGCAGTTCCGCAGGGATCTTTGGTGAAAAACTGTTTTTT
>NA|NA|TRBV29-1|TRBJ1-2|15
CSVEAPGIANYGYTF
TGCAGCGTTGAGGCTCCAGGGATAGCTAACTATGGCTACACCTTC
>NA|NA|TRBV7-8|TRBJ2-7|13
CASSLAASYEQYF
TGTGCCAGCAGCTTAGCAGCCTCCTACGAGCAGTACTTC
>NA|once|TRBV7-9|TRBJ2-7|13
CASGPGEIIEQYF
TGTGCCAGCGGACCCGGGGAAATCATCGAGCAGTACTTC
>NA|NA|TRBV11-2|TRBJ1-6|16
CASSLTSQGGVSPLHF
TGTGCCAGCAGCTTGACATCTCAGGGTGGCGTTTCACCCCTCCACTTT
>TRBD1|NA|TRBV28|TRBJ1-2|14
CASSFTGGANDYTF
TGTGCCAGCAGTTTTACAGGGGGCGCGAACGACTACACCTTC
>NA|NA|TRBV7-2|TRBJ1-1|13
CASSSPPGAEAFF
TGTGCCAGCAGCTCGCCTCCAGGGGCTGAAGCTTTCTTT
>NA|NA|TRBV3-1/TRBV3-2|TRBJ1-5|17
CASSRRYGGVGNQPQHF
TGTGCCAGCAGCCGCCGATATGGGGGGGTAGGCAATCAGCCCCAGCATTTT
>TRBD2|NA|TRBV19|TRBJ2-2|13
CASSTAGAGELFF
TGTGCCAGTAGTACGGCGGGGGCCGGGGAGCTGTTTTTT
>NA|NA|TRBV12-3/TRBV12-4|TRBJ1-2|13
CASSLVTGSGYTF
TGTGCCAGCAGTTTAGTCACCGGGAGCGGCTACACCTTC
>NA|NA|TRBV5-6|TRBJ1-2|13
CASSPERIRGYTF
TGTGCCAGCAGCCCTGAAAGGATTCGGGGCTACACCTTC
>NA|few|TRBV6-5|TRBJ1-5|14
CASSSDITYQPQHF
TGTGCCAGCAGTTCGGACATTACCTATCAGCCCCAGCATTTT
>NA|NA|TRBV28|TRBJ1-2|15
CASSPYPQVGGEYTF
TGTGCCAGCAGTCCCTACCCACAGGTAGGGGGAGAGTACACCTTC
>NA|once|TRBV19|TRBJ1-1|14
CASSILTGNTEAFF
TGTGCCAGTAGTATCCTTACGGGGAACACTGAAGCTTTCTTT
>TRBD1|NA|TRBV29-1|TRBJ1-2|13
CSAAQGTNYGYTF
TGCAGCGCTGCACAGGGGACTAACTATGGCTACACCTTC
>NA|NA|TRBV28|TRBJ2-7|12
CASTSISSEQYF
TGTGCCAGCACCTCTATCTCCTCAGAGCAGTACTTC
>NA|NA|TRBV2|TRBJ2-3|15
CASSDQTFSTDTQYF
TGTGCCAGCAGTGACCAGACCTTTAGCACAGATACGCAGTATTTT
>TRBD2|NA|TRBV7-6|TRBJ2-1|16
CASSPLAGASYNEQFF
TGTGCCAGCAGCCCCTTAGCGGGGGCATCCTACAATGAGCAGTTCTTC
>NA|NA|TRBV27|TRBJ2-1|13
CASSSEGSNEQFF
TGTGCCAGCAGTTCGGAGGGGAGCAATGAGCAGTTCTTC
>NA|NA|TRBV18|TRBJ2-7|15
CASSLRTVDSYEQYF
TGTGCCAGCTCACTACGGACCGTCGACTCCTACGAGCAGTACTTC
>NA|NA|TRBV20-1|TRBJ1-2|11
CSARGASGYTF
TGCAGTGCTCGGGGGGCAAGTGGCTACACCTTC
>NA|NA|TRBV19|TRBJ1-1|15
CASLAMGRMNTEAFF
TGTGCCAGCCTCGCGATGGGCCGGATGAACACTGAAGCTTTCTTT
>TRBD2|NA|TRBV7-2|TRBJ2-5|16
CASSPGLAGYQETQYF
TGTGCCAGCAGCCCGGGACTAGCGGGGTACCAAGAGACCCAGTACTTC
>NA|NA|TRBV6-5|TRBJ2-2|13
CASRVTQAGELFF
TGTGCCAGCAGAGTCACACAGGCCGGGGAGCTGTTTTTT
>NA|NA|TRBV28|TRBJ1-5|16
CASSPRGTGVNQPQHF
TGTGCCAGCAGTCCCCGGGGGACGGGAGTCAATCAGCCCCAGCATTTT
>TRBD1|NA|TRBV7-2|TRBJ1-4|16
CASSLDRGLTNEKLFF
TGTGCCAGCAGCTTGGACAGGGGGTTGACTAATGAAAAACTGTTTTTT
>TRBD1|NA|TRBV12-3/TRBV12-4|TRBJ1-2|13
CASSQQGSYGYTF
TGTGCCAGCAGTCAACAGGGGAGCTATGGCTACACCTTC
>TRBD1|once|TRBV15|TRBJ1-5|16
CATSREPSTGDQPQHF
TGTGCCACCAGCAGAGAGCCCTCGACAGGGGACCAGCCCCAGCATTTT